This is a list of T cell receptor beta chains from one sample in a study of graft-versus-host responses after intestinal transplantation. Method: immunoSEQ multiplex PCR; TCRdb's copy keeps in-frame clones and lacks some. The sample has around 90,000 clones; 85% to 95% are singletons. No antigen has been assigned to these receptors. The specimen comprised unstimulated CD8+ T cells sorted from spleen or lymph node cells, sampled before transplant. Receptors originate from a human donor who was the organ donor for an intestinal transplant. Each CDR3 is given with its conserved first and last residue. A D gene is named only where the DNA matches it firmly. Clone size is given for some rows only: seen once, a few or many times, or a class if the clone is expanded.

V gene	J gene	clone size	D gene	CDR3 length	CDR3 protein	CDR3 DNA
TRBV27	TRBJ1-2	.	.	14	CASSLRGAVSGYTF	TGTGCCAGCAGTTTAAGGGGCGCGGTGAGTGGCTACACCTTC
TRBV19	TRBJ1-1	once	.	15	CASSIWGIMNTEAFF	TGTGCCAGTAGTATTTGGGGCATCATGAACACTGAAGCTTTCTTT
TRBV30	TRBJ1-6	.	.	11	CAWRRNSPLHF	TGTGCCTGGAGACGGAATTCACCCCTCCACTTT
TRBV4-1	TRBJ2-1	.	TRBD2	15	CASSHPTSGYNEQFF	TGCGCCAGCAGCCACCCTACTAGCGGGTACAATGAGCAGTTCTTC
TRBV9	TRBJ2-3	.	TRBD2	16	CASSSRTSGRTDTQYF	TGTGCCAGCAGCTCACGGACTAGCGGGAGGACAGATACGCAGTATTTT
TRBV19	TRBJ2-6	.	.	17	CASSMDRATSGANVLTF	TGTGCCAGTAGTATGGACAGAGCTACCTCTGGGGCCAACGTCCTGACTTTC
TRBV7-9	TRBJ2-7	.	TRBD1	15	CASSFLTGHSYEQYF	TGTGCCAGCAGCTTCCTGACAGGGCACTCCTACGAGCAGTACTTC
TRBV19	TRBJ1-5	once	.	15	CASRLMFYGNQPQHF	TGTGCCAGTAGACTGATGTTTTACGGCAATCAGCCCCAGCATTTT
TRBV30	TRBJ1-6	few	.	17	CAWSTIDRSSYNSPLHF	TGTGCCTGGAGTACAATAGACAGGAGCTCCTATAATTCACCCCTCCACTTT
TRBV7-8	TRBJ2-2	.	.	13	CASSPLQPGELFF	TGTGCCAGCAGCCCTTTACAACCCGGGGAGCTGTTTTTT
TRBV6-5	TRBJ2-1	.	.	14	CASSLLSSYNEQFF	TGTGCCAGCAGCCTACTTAGCTCCTACAATGAGCAGTTCTTC
TRBV5-6	TRBJ1-1	.	.	12	CASSGGGKEAFF	TGTGCCAGCAGCGGGGGGGGGAAAGAAGCTTTCTTT
TRBV9	TRBJ1-2	.	.	14	CASSAGWREDGYTF	TGTGCCAGCAGCGCGGGGTGGAGAGAAGATGGCTACACCTTC
TRBV7-3	TRBJ2-1	.	.	15	CASSPNGASYNEQFF	TGTGCCAGCAGCCCAAATGGGGCCTCCTACAATGAGCAGTTCTTC
TRBV4-1	TRBJ2-7	.	TRBD2	15	CASSVLAGAAYEQYF	TGCGCCAGCAGCGTACTAGCGGGGGCTGCCTACGAGCAGTACTTC
TRBV19	TRBJ2-1	.	TRBD2	15	CASSRSGGGYNEQFF	TGTGCCAGTAGCCGCTCCGGGGGGGGTTACAATGAGCAGTTCTTC
TRBV10-3	TRBJ2-2	.	TRBD2	16	CAIRITSGANTGELFF	TGTGCCATCAGGATAACTAGCGGGGCGAACACCGGGGAGCTGTTTTTT
TRBV6-1	TRBJ1-1	once	.	15	CASSELRDSNTEAFF	TGTGCCAGCAGTGAACTCCGGGACTCCAACACTGAAGCTTTCTTT
TRBV27	TRBJ2-7	.	TRBD1	17	CASSPVLRTGFSYEQYF	TGTGCCAGCAGTCCTGTTTTGAGGACAGGGTTCTCCTACGAGCAGTACTTC
TRBV7-9	TRBJ1-2	.	.	17	CASLGLSITASEMGYTF	TGTGCCAGCCTGGGTCTGAGTATCACGGCTTCGGAGATGGGCTACACCTTC
TRBV19	TRBJ1-1	.	.	14	CASSIGGPGSEAFF	TGTGCCAGTAGTATCGGGGGTCCCGGGTCCGAAGCTTTCTTT
TRBV4-1	TRBJ1-2	once	TRBD1	13	CASSLRGAYGYTF	TGTGCCAGCAGCCTCAGGGGGGCCTATGGCTACACCTTC
TRBV13	TRBJ2-5	.	.	13	CASSLGTGETQYF	TGTGCCAGCAGCTTAGGTACCGGGGAGACCCAGTACTTC
TRBV5-4	TRBJ1-2	.	.	16	CASSLGLKGEVYGYTF	TGTGCCAGCAGCTTGGGCCTCAAAGGGGAGGTATATGGCTACACCTTC
TRBV5-6	TRBJ1-2	.	TRBD1	18	CASSLEWGQGAPRYGYTF	TGTGCCAGCAGCTTGGAGTGGGGACAGGGGGCCCCCAGGTATGGCTACACCTTC
TRBV25-1	TRBJ2-7	.	.	14	CASSEGGGPYEQYF	TGTGCCAGCAGTGAAGGTGGGGGCCCCTACGAGCAGTACTTC
TRBV4-1	TRBJ2-7	few	.	16	CASSQDSRLGYYEQYF	TGCGCCAGCAGCCAAGATTCCCGACTAGGTTACTACGAGCAGTACTTC
TRBV5-6	TRBJ2-7	.	TRBD1	14	CASSLGTGGNEQYF	TGTGCCAGCAGCTTAGGGACAGGGGGGAACGAGCAGTACTTC
TRBV5-6	TRBJ2-7	.	.	14	CASTTQDSLYEQYF	TGTGCCAGCACGACGCAGGACAGCCTCTACGAGCAGTACTTC
TRBV7-9	TRBJ2-7	.	.	13	CASSWAGHYEQYF	TGTGCCAGCAGCTGGGCAGGCCACTACGAGCAGTACTTC
TRBV28	TRBJ2-7	.	.	16	CASSLFQGGGSYEQYF	TGTGCCAGCAGTTTATTTCAGGGAGGGGGCTCCTACGAGCAGTACTTC
TRBV5-6	TRBJ2-1	.	.	15	CASWGREGAYNEQFF	TGTGCCAGCTGGGGGAGGGAGGGGGCCTACAATGAGCAGTTCTTC
TRBV28	TRBJ1-2	.	.	14	CASSFQGGGYGYTF	TGTGCCAGCAGTTTTCAGGGAGGGGGGTATGGCTACACCTTC
TRBV7-3	TRBJ2-1	.	TRBD2	15	CASSPSGGQYNEQFF	TGTGCCAGCAGCCCGAGCGGGGGACAATACAATGAGCAGTTCTTC
TRBV29-1	TRBJ2-5	.	.	12	CSVTEYQETQYF	TGCAGCGTTACGGAGTACCAAGAGACCCAGTACTTC
TRBV27	TRBJ1-1	.	.	11	CASSSYTEAFF	TGTGCCAGCAGTTCGTACACTGAAGCTTTCTTT
TRBV11-2	TRBJ2-3	.	TRBD1	16	CASSLGGQGISDTQYF	TGTGCCAGCAGCTTAGGGGGACAGGGTATTTCAGATACGCAGTATTTT
TRBV27	TRBJ2-7	.	TRBD1	14	CASSLGTGPYEQYF	TGTGCCAGCAGTCTCGGGACAGGGCCCTACGAGCAGTACTTC
TRBV19	TRBJ1-5	.	.	17	CASSIAGTGPAIWPQHF	TGTGCCAGTAGTATAGCGGGCACAGGGCCTGCAATCTGGCCCCAGCATTTT
TRBV6-6	TRBJ1-6	.	.	14	CASSQGAGNSPLHF	TGTGCCAGCAGCCAAGGGGCAGGGAATTCACCCCTCCACTTT
TRBV20-1	TRBJ2-7	.	.	11	CSATPIYEQYF	TGCAGTGCTACACCTATCTACGAGCAGTACTTC
TRBV19	TRBJ2-7	.	.	14	CASSIYQGIPEQYF	TGTGCCAGTAGTATCTATCAGGGGATCCCCGAGCAGTACTTC
TRBV27	TRBJ1-1	.	.	14	CASSLGEGSTEAFF	TGTGCCAGCAGTTTGGGGGAGGGGAGCACTGAAGCTTTCTTT
TRBV12-5	TRBJ2-1	.	.	15	CASGLAPAGFNEQFF	TGTGCTAGTGGTTTGGCACCAGCGGGCTTCAATGAGCAGTTCTTC
TRBV7-9	TRBJ1-1	.	.	15	CASSLSGGMNTEAFF	TGTGCCAGCAGCTTATCCGGGGGGATGAACACTGAAGCTTTCTTT
TRBV28	TRBJ1-1	.	.	13	CASRAAEGTEAFF	TGTGCCAGCAGAGCCGCGGAGGGCACTGAAGCTTTCTTT
TRBV27	TRBJ2-7	.	TRBD2	14	CASSYQAGDYEQYF	TGTGCCAGCAGTTACCAAGCGGGAGACTACGAGCAGTACTTC